This TCR beta chain was profiled in a study of T-cell memory formation after mild COVID-19. Study-wide results and limits: Whether day 37 second-wave clones are SARS-CoV-2-specific was not confirmed. CD4+ contracting clones were found mainly in CM and EM, and CD8+ ones in EMRA.

This clonotype was seen many times. Its antigen is still unknown. From the 5' RACE reads, TCRdb called clonotypes with MiXCR, one entry per CDR3 protein. Of 200,000 to 250,000 distinct CDR3 sequences listed, approximately 9% are singletons. Between the trimmed V and J ends, which lost 6 bases and 1 base, there was a span of 14 bases. This CDR3 has 15 residues. The germline V gene has CDR1 SGHRS and CDR2 YFSETQ. The V call is TRBV5-1, the J call TRBJ2-1; D is uncertain. This receptor was taken from a man in his late teens or twenties who had mild COVID-19 (a few samples of this study predate the infection). Cell type and time point are not known. What was sequenced was PBMCs or a T cell subset sorted from them (not recorded which). DNA of the CDR3: TGCGCCAGCACCAGAAGCCATGGGTCCTACAATGAGCAGTTCTTC. It yields the protein CASTRSHGSYNEQFF.